A selection of T cell receptor beta chains follows, all from one sample in a study of radiotherapy plus CTLA-4 blockade in lung cancer. Using immunoSEQ multiplex PCR, the repertoire was profiled, and TCRdb retains in-frame clones only, with some absent. This table holds more than 75,000 clones, roughly 80% found once. The starting material was peripheral blood, obtained from a patient treated with radiotherapy plus ipilimumab. The receptor set was obtained from a human donor with non-small cell lung cancer that progressed on radiotherapy plus ipilimumab. CDR3s include the opening cysteine and the closing phenylalanine or tryptophan. The D gene is left open where the match is weak. The size entry is marked missing in some rows and otherwise reads once, few, many or a size class.

j_gene,v_gene,d_gene,abundance,CDR3aa,CDR3nt
TRBJ2-7,TRBV10-2,.,once,CASSEMSTRSYEQYF,TGCGCCAGCAGTGAGATGTCTACCAGATCCTACGAGCAGTACTTC
TRBJ1-2,TRBV6-1,.,.,CASSDILGGGYTF,TGTGCCAGCAGTGACATTTTGGGGGGTGGCTACACCTTC
TRBJ2-1,TRBV14,.,once,CASSLGGSSYNEQFF,TGTGCCAGCAGCCTTGGGGGTTCGTCCTACAATGAGCAGTTCTTC
TRBJ1-2,TRBV5-6,.,.,CASSLGTEHGYTF,TGTGCCAGCAGCTTGGGGACAGAACATGGCTACACCTTC
TRBJ1-5,TRBV30,TRBD1,.,CAWSGQGKQPQHF,TGTGCCTGGAGTGGACAGGGGAAGCAGCCCCAGCATTTT
TRBJ1-5,TRBV4-1,.,.,CASSQDGPGVQPQHF,TGCGCCAGCAGCCAAGACGGCCCAGGGGTGCAGCCCCAGCATTTT
TRBJ1-5,TRBV2,.,.,CASTEIYSNQPQHF,TGTGCCAGCACTGAAATCTATAGCAATCAGCCCCAGCATTTT
TRBJ2-3,TRBV10-1,.,.,CASSAGGTADTQYF,TGCGCCAGCAGTGCCGGCGGGACTGCAGATACGCAGTATTTT
TRBJ2-1,TRBV7-9,TRBD2,once,CASSLDGGAYNEQFF,TGTGCCAGCAGCTTAGACGGGGGGGCCTACAATGAGCAGTTCTTC
TRBJ1-5,TRBV28,.,.,CASRGAGNHQPQHF,TGTGCCAGCAGGGGGGCGGGGAACCATCAGCCCCAGCATTTT
TRBJ2-1,TRBV30,.,.,CAWSVLLGRVSYNEQFF,TGTGCCTGGAGTGTACTACTAGGGCGGGTATCCTACAATGAGCAGTTCTTC
TRBJ2-1,TRBV6-5,.,.,CASSYWGVGEQFF,TGTGCCAGCAGTTACTGGGGTGTGGGTGAGCAGTTCTTC
TRBJ1-4,TRBV7-8,.,few,CASSPILADGQTLFF,TGTGCCAGCAGCCCGATCTTGGCAGACGGGCAAACACTGTTTTTT
TRBJ1-5,TRBV6-6,.,.,CASSYQGGGHQPQHF,TGTGCCAGCAGTTATCAGGGTGGGGGTCATCAGCCCCAGCATTTT
TRBJ2-5,TRBV19,.,.,CASSIKPGRETQYF,TGTGCCAGTAGTATAAAGCCAGGGAGGGAGACCCAGTACTTC
TRBJ1-1,TRBV5-5,.,.,CASSLLLMNTEAFF,TGTGCCAGCAGCTTGTTATTGATGAACACTGAAGCTTTCTTT
TRBJ1-1,TRBV6-5,TRBD1,.,CATIRGRGGNTEAFF,TGTGCCACGATTAGGGGGCGCGGTGGGAACACTGAAGCTTTCTTT
TRBJ2-1,TRBV19,.,.,CASKNDRDEYNEQFF,TGTGCCAGTAAAAACGACCGGGACGAATACAATGAGCAGTTCTTC
TRBJ1-4,TRBV11-2,.,.,CASSLTVPPEKLFF,TGTGCCAGCAGCTTAACAGTCCCGCCTGAAAAACTGTTTTTT
TRBJ2-2,TRBV2,.,.,CASRRTGELFF,TGTGCCAGCCGTCGTACCGGGGAGCTGTTTTTT
TRBJ2-7,TRBV4-2,.,.,CASSRERGATYEQYF,TGTGCCAGCAGCCGAGAACGGGGTGCAACCTACGAGCAGTACTTC
TRBJ2-7,TRBV5-5,TRBD2,.,CASSLGLAGLYEQYF,TGTGCCAGCAGCTTAGGACTAGCGGGTCTCTACGAGCAGTACTTC
TRBJ2-1,TRBV4-1,.,.,CASSFQGEEQFF,TGCGCCAGCAGCTTTCAAGGGGAGGAGCAGTTCTTC
TRBJ2-6,TRBV5-5,.,.,CASSLGGGAGANVLTF,TGTGCCAGCAGCTTGGGGGGTGGGGCCGGGGCCAACGTCCTGACTTTC
TRBJ2-2,TRBV5-6,.,.,CASSTPGPYTGELFF,TGTGCCAGCAGCACCCCCGGGCCCTACACCGGGGAGCTGTTTTTT
TRBJ1-1,TRBV5-1,.,.,CASSRRQMNTEAFF,TGCGCCAGCAGCAGAAGACAGATGAACACTGAAGCTTTCTTT
TRBJ1-2,TRBV6-6,.,few,CASSYSYGYTF,TGTGCCAGCAGTTACTCCTATGGCTACACCTTC
TRBJ1-1,TRBV6-4,.,few,CASRTGPSNSEAFF,TGTGCCAGCAGAACGGGACCTTCCAACTCTGAAGCTTTCTTT
TRBJ2-2,TRBV5-8,.,.,CASSLFTGTNTGELFF,TGTGCCAGCAGCTTGTTTACAGGGACGAACACCGGGGAGCTGTTTTTT
TRBJ2-1,TRBV28,TRBD1,few,CASSSRTGAYNEQFF,TGTGCCAGCAGTTCCCGGACAGGCGCCTACAATGAGCAGTTCTTC
TRBJ1-2,TRBV9,.,.,CASSVFPGSHYGYTF,TGTGCCAGCAGCGTTTTCCCAGGGTCCCACTATGGCTACACCTTC
TRBJ2-4,TRBV25-1,TRBD2,.,CASSFEGLAGGPNIQYF,TGTGCCAGCTCCTTCGAGGGACTAGCGGGAGGGCCGAACATTCAGTACTTC
TRBJ2-2,TRBV4-2,TRBD2,.,CASSQAPTSGFPANTGELFF,TGTGCCAGCAGCCAAGCCCCAACTAGCGGATTTCCGGCGAACACCGGGGAGCTGTTTTTT
TRBJ2-1,TRBV30,.,.,CAWSSAPAPYNEQFF,TGTGCCTGGAGTTCTGCCCCGGCACCTTACAATGAGCAGTTCTTC
TRBJ2-1,TRBV25-1,TRBD1,.,CASAGTGMVEQFF,TGTGCCAGCGCCGGGACAGGGATGGTTGAGCAGTTCTTC
TRBJ1-4,TRBV5-1,.,.,CASSFGGSVNEKLFF,TGCGCCAGCAGCTTCGGGGGGAGTGTCAATGAAAAACTGTTTTTT
TRBJ2-3,TRBV5-1,.,.,CASSLELDGTDTQYF,TGCGCCAGCAGCTTGGAGTTAGACGGCACAGATACGCAGTATTTT
TRBJ1-4,TRBV5-1,.,.,CASSYANRDRIEKLFF,TGCGCCAGCAGCTACGCCAACCGGGACCGTATTGAAAAACTGTTTTTT
TRBJ2-7,TRBV4-2,.,.,CASSHPQGFHEQYF,TGTGCCAGCAGCCATCCCCAGGGGTTTCACGAGCAGTACTTC
TRBJ2-2,TRBV18,.,.,CASSREGANTGELFF,TGTGCCAGCTCCCGAGAGGGGGCGAACACCGGGGAGCTGTTTTTT
TRBJ1-1,TRBV28,.,few,CASSLEGLRNTEAFF,TGTGCCAGCAGTTTAGAGGGACTGCGTAACACTGAAGCTTTCTTT
TRBJ2-1,TRBV6-1,TRBD1,.,CASRPGQGPYNEQFF,TGTGCCAGCAGGCCGGGACAGGGACCATACAATGAGCAGTTCTTC
TRBJ2-7,TRBV30,TRBD1,.,CAWSLTGVGEQYF,TGTGCCTGGAGTTTAACAGGGGTAGGGGAGCAGTACTTC
TRBJ2-1,TRBV11-2,.,.,CASSLGAGEQFF,TGTGCCAGCAGCTTAGGAGCAGGCGAGCAGTTCTTC
TRBJ1-1,TRBV29-1,TRBD1,.,CSARTGATNTEAFF,TGCAGCGCCAGGACAGGGGCGACGAACACTGAAGCTTTCTTT
TRBJ2-5,TRBV6-6,TRBD1,.,CASSYGQGGMETQYF,TGTGCCAGCAGTTACGGACAGGGAGGAATGGAGACCCAGTACTTC
TRBJ1-5,TRBV5-6,.,.,CASSSSGDNQPQHF,TGTGCCAGCAGCTCCTCGGGGGACAATCAGCCCCAGCATTTT
TRBJ2-1,TRBV28,TRBD1,.,CASNEGGLSSYNEQFF,TGTGCCAGCAACGAAGGGGGCCTGAGCTCCTACAATGAGCAGTTCTTC
TRBJ2-7,TRBV29-1,TRBD1,.,CSVGDRVGPLYEQYF,TGCAGCGTTGGTGACAGGGTGGGCCCCCTTTACGAGCAGTACTTC
TRBJ1-2,TRBV5-1,TRBD1,.,CASSLGQGSYGYTF,TGCGCCAGCAGCTTGGGACAGGGCTCTTATGGCTACACCTTC
TRBJ1-1,TRBV6-1,.,.,CASSVEPNTEAFF,TGTGCCAGCAGTGTAGAACCCAACACTGAAGCTTTCTTT
TRBJ2-7,TRBV6-5,TRBD2,.,CASSGTSGSYEQYF,TGTGCCAGCAGCGGGACTAGCGGGAGTTACGAGCAGTACTTC
TRBJ2-1,TRBV4-1,TRBD2,.,CASSHVAGGNNNEQFF,TGCGCCAGCAGCCATGTGGCCGGGGGGAACAACAATGAGCAGTTCTTC